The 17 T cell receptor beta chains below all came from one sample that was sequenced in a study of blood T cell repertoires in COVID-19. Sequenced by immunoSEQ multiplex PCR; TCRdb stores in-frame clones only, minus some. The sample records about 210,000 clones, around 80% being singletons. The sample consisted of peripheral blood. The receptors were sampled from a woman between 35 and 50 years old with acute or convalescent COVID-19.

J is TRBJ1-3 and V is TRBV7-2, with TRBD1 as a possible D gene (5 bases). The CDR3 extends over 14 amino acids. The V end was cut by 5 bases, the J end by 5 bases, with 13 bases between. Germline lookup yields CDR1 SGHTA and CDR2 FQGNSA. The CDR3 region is CASSPSRGRNTIYF. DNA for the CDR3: TGTGCCAGCAGCCCAAGTCGGGGGAGAAACACCATATATTTT.

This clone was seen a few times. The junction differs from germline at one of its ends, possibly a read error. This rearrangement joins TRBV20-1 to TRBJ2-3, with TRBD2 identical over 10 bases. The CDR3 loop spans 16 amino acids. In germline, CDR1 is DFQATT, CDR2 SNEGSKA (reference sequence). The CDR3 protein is CSASAGLAVITYTQYF. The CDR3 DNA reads TGCAGTGCTAGTGCTGGACTAGCGGTAATCACATATACGCAGTATTTT.

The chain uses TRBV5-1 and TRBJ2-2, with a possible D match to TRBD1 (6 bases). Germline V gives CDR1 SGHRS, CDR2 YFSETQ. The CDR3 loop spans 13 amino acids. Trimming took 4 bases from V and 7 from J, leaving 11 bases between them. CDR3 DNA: TGCGCCAGCAGCAGACAGGAGGTCGGGGAGCTGTTTTTT. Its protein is CASSRQEVGELFF.

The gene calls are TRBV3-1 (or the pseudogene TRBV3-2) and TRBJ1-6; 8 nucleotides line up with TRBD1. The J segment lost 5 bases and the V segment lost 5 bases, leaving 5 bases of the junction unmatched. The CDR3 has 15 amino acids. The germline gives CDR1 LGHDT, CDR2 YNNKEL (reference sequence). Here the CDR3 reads CASSEGTGHNSPLHF. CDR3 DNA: TGTGCCAGCAGCGAAGGGACAGGCCATAATTCACCCCTCCACTTT.

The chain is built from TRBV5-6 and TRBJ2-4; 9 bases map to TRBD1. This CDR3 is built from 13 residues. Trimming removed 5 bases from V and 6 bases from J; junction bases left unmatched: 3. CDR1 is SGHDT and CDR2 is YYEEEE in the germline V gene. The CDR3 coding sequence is TGTGCCAGCAGGTGGGGACAGGGAAACATTCAGTACTTC. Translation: CASRWGQGNIQYF.

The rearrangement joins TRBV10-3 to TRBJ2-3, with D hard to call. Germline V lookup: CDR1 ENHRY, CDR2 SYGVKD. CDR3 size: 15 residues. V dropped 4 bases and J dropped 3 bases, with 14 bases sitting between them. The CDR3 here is CAISGNAAGTDTQYF. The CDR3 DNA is TGTGCCATCAGTGGCAACGCGGCCGGAACAGATACGCAGTATTTT.

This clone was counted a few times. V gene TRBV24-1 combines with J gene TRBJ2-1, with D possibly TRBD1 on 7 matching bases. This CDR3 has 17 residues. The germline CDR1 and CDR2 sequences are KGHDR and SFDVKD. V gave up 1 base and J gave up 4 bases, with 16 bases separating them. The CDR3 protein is CATSDFGGGTAYNEQFF. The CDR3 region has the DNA TGTGCCACCAGTGATTTTGGGGGCGGGACAGCTTACAATGAGCAGTTCTTC.

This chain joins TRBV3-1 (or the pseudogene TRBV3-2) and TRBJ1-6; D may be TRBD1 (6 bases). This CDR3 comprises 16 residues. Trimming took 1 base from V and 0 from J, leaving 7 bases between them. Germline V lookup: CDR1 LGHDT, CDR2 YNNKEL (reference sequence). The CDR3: CASSQGGLSYNSPLHF. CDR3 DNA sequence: TGTGCCAGCAGCCAAGGGGGGCTCTCCTATAATTCACCCCTCCACTTT.

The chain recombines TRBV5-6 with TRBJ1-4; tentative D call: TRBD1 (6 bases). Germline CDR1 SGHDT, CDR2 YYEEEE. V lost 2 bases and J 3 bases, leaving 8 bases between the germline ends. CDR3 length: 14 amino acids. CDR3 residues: CASSLGGSNEKLFF. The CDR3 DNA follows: TGTGCCAGCAGCTTAGGGGGATCTAATGAAAAACTGTTTTTT.

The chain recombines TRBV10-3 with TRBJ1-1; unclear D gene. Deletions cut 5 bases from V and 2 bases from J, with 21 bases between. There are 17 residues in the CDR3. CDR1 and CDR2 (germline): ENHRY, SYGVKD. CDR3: CAISNQRLLRDNTEAFF. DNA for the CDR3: TGTGCCATCAGTAATCAGAGGCTGCTACGAGACAACACTGAAGCTTTCTTT.

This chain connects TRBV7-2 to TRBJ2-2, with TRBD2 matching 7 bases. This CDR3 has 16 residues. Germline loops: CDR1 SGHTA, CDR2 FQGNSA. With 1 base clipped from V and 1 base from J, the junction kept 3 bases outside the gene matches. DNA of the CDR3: TGTGCCAGCAGCTTAGGACTAGCAATGAACACCGGGGAGCTGTTTTTT. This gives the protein CASSLGLAMNTGELFF.

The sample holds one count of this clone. The CDR3 here is CASSDSGTGQETQYF. The CDR3 bases are TGTGCCAGCAGTGATTCCGGGACAGGGCAAGAGACCCAGTACTTC. The chain employs TRBV25-1 and TRBJ2-5; 9 bases are a match to TRBD1. This CDR3 contains 15 residues. The germline V gene has CDR1 MGHDK and CDR2 SYGVNS. Germline trimming cut 3 bases from V and 2 bases from J; bases unmatched to any gene: 4. The variable domain in full, completed from reference TRBV25-1 and TRBJ2-5, reads EADIYQTPRYLVIGTGKKITLECSQTMGHDKMYWYQQDPGMELHLIHYSYGVNSTEKGDLSSESTVSRIRTEHFPLTLESARPSHTSQYLCASSDSGTGQETQYFGPGTRLLVL.

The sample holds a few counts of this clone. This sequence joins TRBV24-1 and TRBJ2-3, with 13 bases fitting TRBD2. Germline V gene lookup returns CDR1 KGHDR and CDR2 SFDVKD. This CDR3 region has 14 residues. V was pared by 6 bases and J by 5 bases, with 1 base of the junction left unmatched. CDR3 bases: TGTGCCACCAGTACTAGCGGGGGGGTAGATACGCAGTATTTT. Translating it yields CATSTSGGVDTQYF.

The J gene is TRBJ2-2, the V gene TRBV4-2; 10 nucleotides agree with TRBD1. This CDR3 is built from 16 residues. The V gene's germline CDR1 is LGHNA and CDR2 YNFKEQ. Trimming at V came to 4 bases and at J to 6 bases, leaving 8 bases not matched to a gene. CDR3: CASSRSGTGAAGELFF. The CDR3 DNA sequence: TGTGCCAGCAGCCGATCCGGGACAGGGGCGGCCGGGGAGCTGTTTTTT.

CDR3 amino acids: CASSTSGRFHEQYF. CDR3 in DNA: TGTGCCAGCTCGACTAGCGGGAGATTCCACGAGCAGTACTTC. The V and J genes are TRBV28 and TRBJ2-7, with 12 bases identical to TRBD2. The germline V gene has CDR1 MDHEN and CDR2 SYDVKM. V was pared by 8 bases and J by 5 bases, with 7 bases of the junction left unmatched. This CDR3 is built from 14 residues. The full variable domain, in which reference TRBV28 and TRBJ2-7 provide the parts outside the CDR3, is DVKVTQSSRYLVKRTGEKVFLECVQDMDHENMFWYRQDPGLGLRLIYFSYDVKMKEKGDIPEGYSVSREKKERFSLILESASTNQTSMYLCASSTSGRFHEQYFGPGTRLTVT.

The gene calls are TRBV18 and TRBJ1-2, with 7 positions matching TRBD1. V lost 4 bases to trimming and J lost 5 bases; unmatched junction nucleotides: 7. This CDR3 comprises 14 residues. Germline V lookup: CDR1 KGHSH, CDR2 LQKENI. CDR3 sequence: CASSRAGTEYGYTF. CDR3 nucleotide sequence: TGTGCCAGCTCACGGGCGGGGACAGAATATGGCTACACCTTC.

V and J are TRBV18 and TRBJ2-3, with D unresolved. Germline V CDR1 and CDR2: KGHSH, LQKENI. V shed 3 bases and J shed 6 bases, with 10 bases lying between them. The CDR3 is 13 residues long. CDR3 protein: CASSPVLRDTQYF. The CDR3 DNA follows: TGTGCCAGCTCACCCGTACTCAGGGATACGCAGTATTTT.